The rows below give T cell receptor beta chains drawn from one sample of a study of T cells in localized non-small cell lung cancer. The repertoire was sequenced with immunoSEQ multiplex PCR; TCRdb's copy has only in-frame clones and lacks some. The table includes approximately 4,000 clones, over 25% detected once. Here the sequenced sample was lung tumor tissue, taken before any cancer treatment. The source of these receptors is a man aged 35-75 years with stage II lung adenocarcinoma. Both conserved end residues are part of each CDR3.

TRBV5-1	15	TRBJ2-3	CASSLAEKITDTQYF
TRBV5-1	15	TRBJ2-5	CASSHGGTGDETQYF
TRBV5-1	14	TRBJ2-1	CASSLVGSYNEQFF
TRBV6-8	13	TRBJ2-7	CASTEQGRYEQYF
TRBV28	14	TRBJ2-3	CASHKEGGTDTQYF
TRBV6-8	17	TRBJ1-5	CASCLGTFRGGNQPQHF
TRBV11-3	15	TRBJ2-2	CASSYRGGNTGELFF
TRBV30	14	TRBJ1-5	CAWSQGGSNQPQHF
TRBV28	12	TRBJ1-1	CASSLPQGKAFF
TRBV6-8	16	TRBJ2-7	CASSYSVWPARYEQYF
TRBV9	14	TRBJ1-6	CASSPDRGVSPLHF
TRBV18	15	TRBJ1-2	CASSSLLGRRYGYTF
TRBV28	12	TRBJ2-3	CASSLITDTQYF
TRBV29-1	13	TRBJ2-7	CSVLGGRSYEQYF
TRBV11-3	16	TRBJ2-3	CASSLISGDRTDTQYF
TRBV9	16	TRBJ2-6	CASSLASDSGANVLTF
TRBV11-3	15	TRBJ2-7	CASSEEWLADYEQYF
TRBV11-3	15	TRBJ2-1	CASSGGGSSYNEQFF
TRBV11-3	15	TRBJ2-3	CASSRGLPSTDTQYF
TRBV6-1	16	TRBJ1-5	CASSETPTGERQPQHF
TRBV19	14	TRBJ2-6	CASSIGYGANVLTF
TRBV15	15	TRBJ1-5	CATSRNRGANQPQHF
TRBV30	13	TRBJ1-2	CAWSAIGFSGYTF
TRBV11-3	14	TRBJ2-3	CASSLVGGSDTQYF
TRBV6-8	13	TRBJ1-1	CASRGGGYTEAFF
TRBV6-8	17	TRBJ2-6	CASSSTGQRSGANVLTF
TRBV5-1	16	TRBJ2-7	CASSQAPDRTTYEQYF
TRBV4-1	15	TRBJ2-5	CASSQNGRDQETQYF
TRBV29-1	13	TRBJ1-1	CSGGGRMNTEAFF
TRBV30	11	TRBJ1-2	CAWSNDYGYTF
TRBV29-1	13	TRBJ2-3	CSMRGDLSQTQYF
TRBV30	17	TRBJ1-4	CAWSVQETAGGPEKLFF
TRBV10-3	17	TRBJ1-5	CATLDRGRGEVSQPQHF
TRBV5-1	15	TRBJ1-3	CASSEWPGQGNTIYF
TRBV11-3	15	TRBJ2-1	CASSSAGASYNEQFF
TRBV18	13	TRBJ2-5	CASSPSPEETQYF
TRBV6-8	15	TRBJ2-4	CASSFRDSAKDIQYF
TRBV4-1	16	TRBJ1-1	CASSQGLSWANTEAFF
TRBV11-3	17	TRBJ2-3	CASSLSGSGGPRATQYF
TRBV19	15	TRBJ2-2	CASSIRGGSTGELFF
TRBV9	15	TRBJ2-5	CASSRSGGFQETQYF
TRBV19	14	TRBJ2-2	CASSLTVNTGELFF
TRBV19	16	TRBJ2-1	CASGGGTFSSYNEQFF
TRBV6-1	18	TRBJ2-3	CASSEAAQRGRGTDTQYF
TRBV30	13	TRBJ1-4	CAWSQGYYEKLFF
TRBV29-1	13	TRBJ2-1	CSAQGDSYNEQFF
TRBV19	14	TRBJ1-2	CASSPTGSSGGYTF
TRBV9	14	TRBJ1-2	CASRINQGVAGYTF
TRBV15	16	TRBJ1-3	CATSRADGISGNTIYF
TRBV6-8	15	TRBJ2-2	CASGVWAIFTGELFF
TRBV11-3	16	TRBJ2-1	CASSQSMGQGYNEQFF
TRBV27	17	TRBJ1-5	CASSLPDRGEGNQPQHF
TRBV9	12	TRBJ1-4	CASSVLDEKLFF
TRBV19	17	TRBJ1-6	CASNASPRDSVNSPLHF